The 12 T cell receptor beta chains given below trace back to one sample, sequenced in a study of early T cells in non-severe SARS-CoV-2 infection. TCRdb reanalysed the 5' RACE reads using MiXCR and keeps one entry per CDR3 protein. The repertoire includes approximately 65,000 distinct CDR3 sequences, approximately 12% of them detected once, and more than 1.5% sits in the top ten. The sample consisted of whole blood. These receptors came from an adult who was a healthcare worker with PCR-confirmed SARS-CoV-2 infection or an uninfected control (not recorded which).

This clonotype was counted at least ten times. The V gene is TRBV27, the J gene TRBJ1-1, with 9 bases fitting TRBD1. Germline CDR1 and CDR2: MNHEY and SMNVEV (reference sequence). This CDR3 spans 14 amino acids. Trimming at V came to 4 bases and at J to 6 bases, leaving 6 bases not matched to a gene. The CDR3 loop is CASSWGQGRAEAFF. DNA of the CDR3: TGTGCCAGCAGTTGGGGACAGGGAAGGGCTGAAGCTTTCTTT.

The table lists this clonotype with many counts. The chain is built from TRBV3-1 and TRBJ2-3, with D tentatively TRBD2 (6 bases). Trimming pared 4 bases from V and 0 bases from J, leaving 8 bases between. This CDR3 contains 14 residues. From germline, CDR1 is LGHDT and CDR2 YNNKEL (reference sequence). The chain's CDR3 is CASSRGTSTDTQYF. CDR3 nucleotides: TGTGCCAGCAGCCGTGGGACTAGCACAGATACGCAGTATTTT.

To note about this clonotype: One end of the junction varies from germline; a read error may be responsible. The chain carries TRBV2 and TRBJ1-4; D remains ambiguous. This CDR3 has 13 residues. Germline V gives CDR1 SNHLY, CDR2 FYNNEI. CDR3 loop: CASNQATTEKLFF. The CDR3, as DNA: TGTGCCAGCAACCAAGCAACTACTGAAAAACTGTTTTTT.

Only a few counts were recorded for this clonotype. J is TRBJ1-6 and V is TRBV12-3 or TRBV12-4, with TRBD1 identical over 7 bases. The CDR3 spans 13 residues. Trimming took 4 bases from V and 7 from J; bases not matched to a gene: 1. CDR3 amino acids: CASSWGQNSPLHF. In DNA, the CDR3 is TGTGCCAGCAGTTGGGGACAGAATTCACCCCTCCACTTT.

The sample holds a few counts of this clonotype. The chain couples TRBV9 to TRBJ2-2, with D maybe TRBD1 (6 bases). The CDR3 has 13 residues. Trimming took 8 bases from V and 4 from J, leaving 12 bases between them. Per germline, CDR1 SGDLS and CDR2 YYNGEE. The CDR3 nucleotides read TGTGCCAGTTCTACAGGGTTCACCGGGGAGCTGTTTTTT. Translating it yields CASSTGFTGELFF.

This clonotype was detected ten times or more. This chain joins TRBV19 and TRBJ1-2; 7 nucleotides align to TRBD1. Germline loops: CDR1 LNHDA, CDR2 SQIVND (reference sequence). Trimming took 11 bases from V and 4 from J; bases not matched to a gene: 10. The CDR3 has 13 amino acids. The CDR3 DNA reads TGTGCCTCTGCAGGGGGGCTCCTCTATGGCTACACCTTC. It codes for CASAGGLLYGYTF.

The CDR3: CASSEATSNQPQHF. CDR3 DNA: TGTGCCAGCAGTGAAGCGACCTCCAATCAGCCCCAGCATTTT. This chain links TRBV6-1 with TRBJ1-5; D gene uncertain. Germline-derived CDR1 and CDR2 are MNHNS and SASEGT. The V and J ends lost 0 bases and 3 bases respectively, with 6 bases between them. This CDR3 contains 14 residues.

This clonotype showed up just a few times. The genes are TRBV6-1 and TRBJ1-1; TRBD1 is a possible D gene (6 bases). V lost 8 bases and J lost 5, with 15 bases in between. CDR1 is MNHNS, CDR2 SASEGT, per germline. The CDR3 consists of 13 residues. The CDR3 region is CASRRVQGTEAFF. The CDR3 DNA reads as TGTGCCAGCCGAAGAGTACAGGGTACTGAAGCTTTCTTT.

This clonotype was recorded at least ten times. The V and J genes are TRBV4-3 and TRBJ1-2, with 8 nucleotides matching TRBD1. V lost 3 bases and J lost 5; bases outside the gene matches: 11. The CDR3 spans 16 residues. Germline CDR1 reads LGHNA; CDR2 reads YSLEER. For the CDR3, the DNA is TGCGCCAGCAGCCAGGGCTATGGACAGGGCCGTTATGGCTACACCTTC. It yields the protein CASSQGYGQGRYGYTF.

The chain has TRBV19 and TRBJ2-5; D possibly corresponds to TRBD2 (6 bases). Trimming pared 6 bases from V and 1 base from J, leaving 15 bases between. The CDR3 length is 15 residues. Germline loops: CDR1 LNHDA, CDR2 SQIVND (reference sequence). Here the CDR3 DNA reads TGTGCCAGTAGCACTCCGGGACTTACCCAAGAGACCCAGTACTTC. This translates into CASSTPGLTQETQYF.

This clonotype was detected a few times. The J gene is TRBJ2-3, the V gene TRBV15; TRBD2 matches at 10 bases. This CDR3 contains 18 residues. Trimming at V came to 0 bases and at J to 2 bases, leaving 8 bases not matched to a gene. Germline lookup yields CDR1 LNHNV and CDR2 YYDKDF (reference sequence). Here the CDR3 reads CATSRDLGLAGATDTQYF. The CDR3 DNA reads as TGTGCCACCAGCAGAGATCTTGGGCTAGCGGGAGCCACAGATACGCAGTATTTT.

This clonotype was counted only a few times. The chain links TRBV21-1 to TRBJ1-5; TRBD1 was called by the table and not checked on the DNA. TRBV21-1 represents a pseudogene. CDR3 length equals 15 residues. CDR3: CASSTKTGYHQPQHF. CDR3 DNA: TGTGCCAGCAGCACCAAGACAGGGTATCATCAGCCCCAGCATTTT.